Listed below are T cell receptor beta chains from one sample, sequenced in a study of response to subunit inactivated influenza vaccine. Via MiXCR, TCRdb re-called the RT-PCR reads, giving one row per CDR3 protein. Among under 550,000 distinct CDR3 sequences listed, under 8.5% were seen once. Material: PBMCs from blood, obtained around 25 months after vaccination. These receptor sequences come from a man aged 50 to 69 who received an inactivated influenza vaccine. The CDR3 runs from the conserved cysteine through the conserved F or W. D genes are given only for firm matches. Not all rows give a size; the values are once, few, many and, for expanded clones, a class.

clone size	J gene	V gene	D gene	CDR3 DNA	CDR3 protein
few	TRBJ2-7	TRBV10-3	TRBD2	TGTGCCATCAGTGGCTATGGGACTAGCGGGAGCTACGAGCAGTACTTC	CAISGYGTSGSYEQYF
NA	TRBJ1-1	TRBV12-3/TRBV12-4	NA	TGTGCCAGCAGCAGAGGGGGGCTTAGTTCTGAAGCTTTCTTT	CASSRGGLSSEAFF
few	TRBJ2-7	TRBV7-2	NA	TGTGCCAGCAGCTGGGGACGGGCCTACGAGCAGTACTTC	CASSWGRAYEQYF
NA	TRBJ2-5	TRBV9	TRBD1	TGTGCCAGCAGCGCGAAGACAGGGGGCGAGGAGACCCAGTACTTC	CASSAKTGGEETQYF
NA	TRBJ1-1	TRBV7-2	TRBD1	TGTGCCAGCAGCCGAACGGGACAGGGAATGACTGAAGCTTTCTTT	CASSRTGQGMTEAFF
many	TRBJ1-1	TRBV7-2	NA	TGTGCCAGCAGCTTAGGAGAACTGAACACTGAAGCTTTCTTT	CASSLGELNTEAFF
NA	TRBJ2-2	TRBV20-1	TRBD2	TGCAGTGCTAGAGATTTGGGACTAGCTGGTAGGACCGGGGAGCTGTTTTTT	CSARDLGLAGRTGELFF
NA	TRBJ2-1	TRBV6-2/TRBV6-3	TRBD1	TGTGCCAGCAACGGACAGGGTGTCTACAATGAGCAGTTCTTC	CASNGQGVYNEQFF
NA	TRBJ1-4	TRBV6-2/TRBV6-3	NA	TGTGCCAGCAGTTACGTCGGGGGAAGTAATGAAAAACTGTTTTTT	CASSYVGGSNEKLFF
NA	TRBJ2-3	TRBV29-1	NA	TGCAGCGTCGAGACCGTCCGGGATACGCAGTATTTT	CSVETVRDTQYF
NA	TRBJ1-2	TRBV6-1	TRBD1	TGTGCCAGCAGTAAGACAGGGAGGGGGGGAGGCTACACCTTC	CASSKTGRGGGYTF
few	TRBJ2-1	TRBV20-1	TRBD2	TGCAGTGCTAGAGATTTTACTAGCGGGAGGGATAGCTCCTACAATGAGCAGTTCTTC	CSARDFTSGRDSSYNEQFF
few	TRBJ2-7	TRBV7-8	NA	TGTGCCAGCAGCTTAATATTATTACTGGCCAACGAGCAGTACTTC	CASSLILLLANEQYF
few	TRBJ2-1	TRBV7-7	TRBD2	TGTGCCAGCAGCCTAGGGTCCAGCGGGAGTAATGAGCAGTTCTTC	CASSLGSSGSNEQFF